Below are 23 T cell receptor beta chains sequenced from a single sample in a study of identical twins. TCRdb re-called the 5' RACE reads through MiXCR, storing one row per CDR3 protein. The profile shows 350,000 to 450,000 distinct CDR3 sequences, approximately 17% of them singletons. The sequencing sample was made of naive T cells sorted from blood. Every receptor here comes from a man in his fifties in good health.

This clonotype was observed a handful of times. The chain has TRBV6-2 or TRBV6-3 and TRBJ1-5, with D unresolved. Germline V CDR1 and CDR2: MNHEY, SVGEGT. The V gene lost 0 bases and the J gene lost 9 bases, with 12 bases spanning the gap. This CDR3 contains 14 residues. The CDR3 here is CASSYSSPGRPQHF. DNA for the CDR3: TGTGCCAGCAGTTACTCGAGCCCGGGGAGGCCCCAGCATTTT.

Ten or more counts support this clonotype. This chain connects TRBV29-1 to TRBJ2-3; 14 positions match TRBD2. The germline CDR1 and CDR2 sequences are SQVTM and ANQGSEA. V shed 5 bases and J 4 bases; nucleotides not matched to a gene: 8. The CDR3 consists of 16 residues. As DNA, the CDR3 is TGCAGCGTTTCGGGACTAGCGGGAGAGGTGCCAGATACGCAGTATTTT. It translates to CSVSGLAGEVPDTQYF.

The chain is built from TRBV3-1 and TRBJ2-7, with TRBD2 matching over 7 bases. The germline gives CDR1 LGHDT, CDR2 YNNKEL (reference sequence). The junction had 4 bases not matched to a gene; V was cut back by 0 bases and J by 2 bases. The CDR3 is 15 amino acids. The CDR3 loop is CASSQDSSGTYEQYF. CDR3 coding DNA: TGTGCCAGCAGCCAAGATTCTAGCGGTACCTACGAGCAGTACTTC.

This clonotype appeared many times. The chain links TRBV12-3 or TRBV12-4 to TRBJ1-6; 9 bases are a match to TRBD1. With V trimmed by 5 bases and J by 9 bases, 8 bases remained unmatched. The CDR3 runs to 15 residues. CDR3 DNA: TGTGCCAGCAGTCGCCGACAGGGGGGGAGTTCACCCCTCCACTTT. It encodes CASSRRQGGSSPLHF.

This clonotype was seen ten or more times. The chain's CDR3 is CASSLPAYSGNTIYF. The CDR3, as DNA: TGTGCCAGCAGCTTACCGGCGTACTCTGGAAACACCATATATTTT. This chain links TRBV7-9 with TRBJ1-3; D is ambiguous. V lost 2 bases to trimming and J lost 0 bases, with 8 bases between them. The CDR3 is 15 amino acids. CDR1 is SEHNR, CDR2 FQNEAQ, per germline (reference sequence).

The V and J genes are TRBV7-6 and TRBJ1-5; D unresolved. With 1 base removed from V and 5 bases from J, the gap between germline ends came to 9 bases. CDR3 size: 14 residues. Germline V gives CDR1 SGHVS, CDR2 FNYEAQ. The CDR3 DNA reads as TGTGCCAGCAGCTTAGGGGGTGGGTATCAGCCCCAGCATTTT. This gives the protein CASSLGGGYQPQHF.

The rearrangement links TRBV20-1 to TRBJ2-5; 7 nucleotides agree with TRBD2. This CDR3 has 15 residues. Germline lookup yields CDR1 DFQATT and CDR2 SNEGSKA (reference sequence). Unmatched junction bases numbered 5, after V lost 0 bases and J lost 1 base. The CDR3: CSARDGGTIQETQYF. The CDR3 region has the DNA TGCAGTGCTAGAGATGGCGGGACTATCCAAGAGACCCAGTACTTC.

This clonotype came up a few times. The chain uses TRBV6-1 and TRBJ2-1; 7 bases agree with TRBD2. J gave up 2 bases and V 6 bases, and 10 bases lay outside the gene matches. The germline CDR1 and CDR2 sequences are MNHNS and SASEGT. CDR3 length equals 16 residues. CDR3 region: CASSSAGWAPYNEQFF. In DNA form, the CDR3 reads TGTGCCAGCAGCTCAGCGGGGTGGGCCCCCTACAATGAGCAGTTCTTC.

Many counts were recorded for this clonotype. Its ends do not fully match the called genes, so a read error is possible. This chain joins TRBV5-1 and TRBJ1-1; D perhaps matches TRBD1 (5 bases). The germline V gene encodes CDR1 SGHRS and CDR2 YFSETQ. This CDR3 comprises 13 residues. The CDR3 protein is CASSLRGGTEAFF. The DNA of the CDR3 is TGTGCCAGCAGTTTGAGGGGCGGCACTGAAGCTTTCTTT.

The chain uses TRBV6-5 and TRBJ2-1; maybe TRBD2 (6 bases). Trimming removed 0 bases from V and 6 bases from J, with 6 bases in between. CDR3 length: 13 amino acids. Germline V CDR1 and CDR2: MNHEY, SVGAGI. For the CDR3, the DNA is TGTGCCAGCAGTTACTCCGGGAGCAATGAGCAGTTCTTC. This gives the protein CASSYSGSNEQFF.

The chain links TRBV9 to TRBJ2-7; perhaps TRBD1 as D (6 bases). Germline values: CDR1 SGDLS, CDR2 YYNGEE. V dropped 0 bases and J dropped 5 bases, with 12 bases sitting between them. The CDR3 is made up of 14 amino acids. The DNA of the CDR3 is TGTGCCAGCAGCGTAGAGGGCAGGGGAAACGAGCAGTACTTC. Residues: CASSVEGRGNEQYF.

This chain connects TRBV6-2 or TRBV6-3 to TRBJ2-2; D gene ambiguous. This CDR3 has 16 residues. Looked up from germline, CDR1 is MNHEY and CDR2 is SVGEGT. V was shortened by 6 bases and J by 3 bases, with 17 bases between the two germline ends. CDR3 in DNA: TGTGCCAGCAGCCCATCCGCGTTCGCTGACACCGGGGAGCTGTTTTTT. Its translation is CASSPSAFADTGELFF.

This clonotype was detected only a few times. This chain links TRBV4-2 with TRBJ2-3, with D unclear. This CDR3 region has 16 residues. V was cut by 0 bases and J by 2 bases, with 12 bases left in between. CDR1 is LGHNA, CDR2 YNFKEQ, per germline. CDR3 sequence reads: CASSQEGNGNTDTQYF. CDR3 bases: TGTGCCAGCAGCCAAGAGGGAAACGGCAACACAGATACGCAGTATTTT.

This clonotype showed up many times. The chain combines TRBV6-1 with TRBJ2-2; the match to TRBD1 covers 9 bases. V trimming: 6 bases; J trimming: 5 bases; junction bases outside the gene matches: 4. The CDR3 has 14 residues. Germline CDR1 reads MNHNS; CDR2 reads SASEGT. The CDR3 is CASRGQGRTGELFF. The CDR3 DNA is TGTGCCAGCAGAGGACAGGGGAGGACCGGGGAGCTGTTTTTT.

This clonotype was seen at least ten times. The J gene is TRBJ2-3, the V gene TRBV28; no clear D. The CDR3 extends over 11 amino acids. The germline gives CDR1 MDHEN, CDR2 SYDVKM. Trimming cost V 6 bases and J 8 bases, with 9 bases left between them. The CDR3, as DNA: TGTGCCAGCAGCCAGATGCGTACGCAGTATTTT. Its translation is CASSQMRTQYF. The variable domain in full, with the rest retrieved from reference TRBV28 and TRBJ2-3, is DVKVTQSSRYLVKRTGEKVFLECVQDMDHENMFWYRQDPGLGLRLIYFSYDVKMKEKGDIPEGYSVSREKKERFSLILESASTNQTSMYLCASSQMRTQYFGPGTRLTVL.

The V gene is TRBV10-1, the J gene TRBJ2-3; D unresolved. This CDR3 region has 15 residues. Between the trimmed V and J ends, which lost 0 bases and 2 bases, there was a span of 9 bases. Germline V gene sequence: CDR1 WNHNN, CDR2 SYGVQD (reference sequence). The CDR3 DNA reads TGCGCCAGCAGTGAGTCTCGACTTTTCACAGATACGCAGTATTTT. It codes for CASSESRLFTDTQYF.

This clonotype appeared a few times. V usage is TRBV12-3 or TRBV12-4 and J usage is TRBJ2-7; D tentatively fits TRBD1 or TRBD2 (5 bases each). V lost 8 bases, J lost 2 bases, and 7 bases lay in between. The CDR3 has 11 residues. The CDR3 spells CASGDPYEQYF. CDR3 nucleotide sequence: TGTGCCAGCGGGGACCCCTACGAGCAGTACTTC.

This clonotype was counted only a few times. The V call is TRBV6-5, the J call TRBJ2-3; tentative D call: TRBD2 (5 bases). Trimming removed 0 bases at V and 7 bases at J, with 20 bases between. Germline V gene data show CDR1 as MNHEY and CDR2 as SVGAGI. The CDR3 runs to 17 residues. The CDR3 is CASSYSYWESTDYTQYF. The CDR3 coding sequence is TGTGCCAGCAGTTACTCTTATTGGGAGTCCACGGATTATACGCAGTATTTT.

This clonotype appeared a few times. The CDR3, as DNA: TGTGCCAGCTCACCAGTGGACAGGGTCGGAAACACCATATATTTT. This sequence encodes CASSPVDRVGNTIYF. V is TRBV18 and J is TRBJ1-3; the match to TRBD1 covers 8 bases. CDR1 and CDR2 (germline): KGHSH, LQKENI. Trimming took 2 bases from V and 4 from J; bases not matched to a gene: 4. The CDR3 consists of 15 residues.

The chain combines TRBV29-1 with TRBJ2-7; unclear D gene. CDR3 length equals 12 residues. V gave up 0 bases and J gave up 4 bases, with 7 bases separating them. Germline-derived CDR1 and CDR2 are SQVTM and ANQGSEA. CDR3 amino acids: CSVEESAYEQYF. CDR3 sequence (DNA): TGCAGCGTTGAAGAATCGGCGTACGAGCAGTACTTC.

This clonotype turned up a few times. The genes are TRBV20-1 and TRBJ1-5, with unresolved D. Germline V gene data show CDR1 as DFQATT and CDR2 as SNEGSKA (reference sequence). V was pared by 0 bases and J by 3 bases, with 12 bases between. This CDR3 has 15 amino acids. For the CDR3, the DNA is TGCAGTGCTAGAGAAGGAGGGTGGAACAATCAGCCCCAGCATTTT. This gives the protein CSAREGGWNNQPQHF.

V and J are TRBV10-3 and TRBJ2-4, with D maybe TRBD2 (5 bases). Germline values: CDR1 ENHRY, CDR2 SYGVKD. V dropped 3 bases and J dropped 0 bases, with 9 bases sitting between them. This CDR3 contains 15 residues. DNA for the CDR3: TGTGCCATCAGTGATACTGCGGGAGCCAAAAACATTCAGTACTTC. Translation: CAISDTAGAKNIQYF.

This clonotype was counted ten times or more. This chain uses TRBV6-1 with TRBJ1-1, with D unresolved. Germline CDR1 reads MNHNS; CDR2 reads SASEGT. The CDR3 is made up of 13 amino acids. V lost 6 bases, J lost 2 bases, and 10 bases lay in between. The CDR3 loop is CASRSSLNTEAFF. The CDR3 bases are TGTGCCAGCAGGAGCAGTCTCAACACTGAAGCTTTCTTT.